The next 11 T cell receptor beta chains were all read from a single sample in a study of T-cell memory formation after mild COVID-19. MiXCR, applied by TCRdb to the 5' RACE reads, yields one record per CDR3 protein. The sample lists roughly 150,000 distinct CDR3 sequences; around 15% were seen once. Sequencing was carried out using PBMCs or a T cell subset sorted from them (not recorded which). These receptor sequences come from an adult woman who had mild COVID-19 (a few samples of this study predate the infection). Cell type and time point are not known.

The chain links TRBV6-5 to TRBJ2-5; 7 nucleotides agree with TRBD1. With V trimmed by 5 bases and J by 9 bases, 15 bases remained unmatched. Looked up from germline, CDR1 is MNHEY and CDR2 is SVGAGI. The CDR3 has 15 residues. The CDR3 protein is CASSPTGLLADSQYF. CDR3 nucleotides: TGTGCCAGCAGTCCGACAGGGCTACTGGCGGATTCCCAGTACTTC.

This clonotype has more than one count but fewer than ten. The rearrangement links TRBV9 to TRBJ1-2; no reliable D call. The CDR3 sequence is 13 residues long. V lost 0 bases and J 0 bases, leaving 3 bases between the germline ends. The germline V gene has CDR1 SGDLS and CDR2 YYNGEE. CDR3 residues: CASSVGTNYGYTF. DNA for the CDR3: TGTGCCAGCAGCGTAGGGACTAACTATGGCTACACCTTC.

CDR3 sequence reads: CASSQWAYNEQFF. CDR3 sequence (DNA): TGTGCCAGCAGCCAGTGGGCATACAATGAGCAGTTCTTC. This chain uses TRBV16 with TRBJ2-1, with unresolved D. CDR3 length: 13 amino acids. V lost 3 bases, J lost 4 bases, and 7 bases lay in between. Germline V gene lookup returns CDR1 KGHSY and CDR2 FQNENV.

This clonotype has a handful of counts. The chain carries TRBV20-1 and TRBJ2-3; 8 bases are a match to TRBD2. V was clipped by 0 bases and J by 4 bases; unmatched bases: 3. Germline V gives CDR1 DFQATT, CDR2 SNEGSKA (reference sequence). This CDR3 has 14 residues. The CDR3 coding sequence is TGCAGTGCTAGAGACGGGAGGGCCGCAGATACGCAGTATTTT. Protein product: CSARDGRAADTQYF.

V gene TRBV10-3 combines with J gene TRBJ1-1; TRBD1 matches at 8 bases. Germline assignment: CDR1 ENHRY and CDR2 SYGVKD. With 3 bases clipped from V and 0 bases from J, the junction kept 6 bases outside the gene matches. The CDR3 loop spans 16 amino acids. CDR3 DNA: TGTGCCATCAGTGATTCAGCGACAGGGGTGAACACTGAAGCTTTCTTT. Its translation is CAISDSATGVNTEAFF.

The chain has TRBV15 and TRBJ2-7, with TRBD1 matching 9 bases. Germline assignment: CDR1 LNHNV and CDR2 YYDKDF (reference sequence). J lost 7 bases, V lost 3 bases, and 4 bases had no gene match. The CDR3 consists of 13 residues. The CDR3 sequence is CATSSRTGEEQYF. DNA for the CDR3: TGTGCCACCAGCAGCCGGACAGGGGAGGAGCAGTACTTC.

The gene calls are TRBV12-3 or TRBV12-4 and TRBJ1-3, with TRBD1 matching 7 bases. The ends lost 4 bases at V and 2 bases at J; junction bases unmatched: 8. This CDR3 contains 16 residues. CDR3 in amino acids: CASSSVDTGAGNTIYF. The CDR3, as DNA: TGTGCCAGCAGTTCGGTAGACACAGGGGCTGGAAACACCATATATTTT.

This clonotype occurred a few times. V is TRBV15 and J is TRBJ2-3; no clear D gene. With 0 bases removed from V and 2 bases from J, the gap between germline ends came to 0 bases. The germline gives CDR1 LNHNV, CDR2 YYDKDF (reference sequence). CDR3 length equals 12 residues. This CDR3 reads CATSRDTDTQYF. CDR3 coding DNA: TGTGCCACCAGCAGAGACACAGATACGCAGTATTTT.

In this sample, this clonotype turned up a few times. Written as DNA, the CDR3 is TGTGCCAGCAGCTGGGGGACAGGGAACACTGAAGCTTTCTTT. Translation gives CASSWGTGNTEAFF. The rearrangement uses TRBV5-5 and TRBJ1-1; 8 nucleotides align to TRBD1. Germline-derived CDR1 and CDR2 are SGHKS and YYEKEE (reference sequence). The CDR3 runs to 14 residues. V trimming: 3 bases; J trimming: 1 base; junction bases outside the gene matches: 2.

This clonotype turned up a few times. The chain joins TRBV12-3 or TRBV12-4 to TRBJ1-2; D may be TRBD1 (5 bases). The CDR3 is 13 residues long. Deletions cut 6 bases from V and 8 bases from J, with 16 bases between. CDR3 loop: CASSPGQYQGYTF. The CDR3 coding sequence is TGTGCCAGCAGCCCCGGACAATACCAGGGCTACACCTTC.

The chain uses TRBV29-1 and TRBJ2-1, with 7 bases that match TRBD2. The CDR3 covers 13 residues. J was trimmed by 4 bases and V by 7 bases; bases with no gene match: 7. Germline CDR1 reads SQVTM; CDR2 reads ANQGSEA. The CDR3 sequence is CSDFSAGYNEQFF. CDR3 coding DNA: TGCAGCGACTTTTCAGCGGGGTACAATGAGCAGTTCTTC.